This note documents a single T cell receptor beta chain sequence. This clonotype has at least ten counts. Which antigen it targets is not known. The input lacks base qualities; no much larger clone sits a single base away. The study was a case-control design nested within a healthcare worker cohort in London, UK, with weekly nasopharyngeal swab PCR tests and blood sampling. Between 23 and 31 March 2020, the week of the UK lockdown, healthcare workers were enrolled and then followed up weekly for as long as 16 weeks. The germline V gene sets CDR1 to SGDLS and CDR2 to YYNGEE. Here V drops 3 bases and J drops 4 bases, and the junction holds 9 bases not matched to any gene. The CDR3 sequence holds 16 residues, the cysteine and phenylalanine included. Only the CDR3 part of the read is kept: 48 bases, read in frame from the first base. The data belong to a study of early T cells in non-severe SARS-CoV-2 infection (dated by TCRdb to the early 2020s). As for the study more broadly: Bulk RNA from unsorted whole blood was used for TCR sequencing, so alpha and beta chains could not be paired. Results the study describes overall, beyond this receptor: VDJdb matching was skewed toward anti-spike CD8 responses, so virus-specific expansions were likely underestimated and private and CD4 specificities were missed.

The library was built by means of 5' RACE. The sequencing machine was a NextSeq 500. To correct for sequencing error and PCR bias, the TCR library protocol tagged individual cDNA molecules with unique molecular identifiers. Both TCR alpha and beta chains were sequenced, and tight co-correlation was observed between alpha and beta sequence abundances in each sample. On the authors' methods: Decombinator V4 was used to annotate the V gene, J gene and CDR3 of the TCR sequences. Expanded TCRs were defined as changing significantly between any two time points under a Poisson model with p below 0.0001. TCR abundances were normalised to the total number of TCRs sequenced in each sample and reported as counts per million. MAIT TCRs were defined by TRAV1-2 paired with TRAJ12, TRAJ20 or TRAJ33, and iNKT TCRs by TRAV10 paired with TRAJ18. VDJdb, accessed on 1 November 2021, was searched for TCRs annotated for CMV, EBV and SARS-CoV-2, and TCRs annotated for more than one antigen were excluded. TCRdb's own reprocessing of the public reads used fastp at Q25 and MiXCR and kept productive beta chains. Under each unique CDR3 protein, matching rows form one entry showing the most common genes and DNA. TCRdb assigned the V and J calls; the authors' analysis was not used. Across this sample there are some 19,000 distinct CDR3 sequences, with around 4.2% seen only once. Jointly, the top ten make up 5.5% to 8.5% of the sample.

The chain employs TRBV9 and TRBJ1-1, with 10 junctional bases fitting TRBD1. This receptor was taken from an adult who was a healthcare worker with PCR-confirmed SARS-CoV-2 infection or an uninfected control (not recorded which). Specimen: whole blood. The encoded CDR3 is CASSARTGTGVTEAFF. The DNA sequence follows: TGTGCCAGCAGCGCGAGGACCGGGACAGGGGTCACTGAAGCTTTCTTT.